Following are 10 T cell receptor beta chains from one sample sequenced in a study of CD8 T cells in ankylosing spondylitis. From the 5' RACE reads, TCRdb called clonotypes with MiXCR, one entry per CDR3 protein. The table shows some 120,000 distinct CDR3 sequences, with around 7% occurring only once. Sequencing used blood, either unsorted or a sorted T cell fraction (not recorded which). These receptor sequences come from a male donor with ankylosing spondylitis or in good health (not recorded which).

This clonotype was observed at least ten times. V is TRBV20-1 and J is TRBJ2-2, with 9 positions matching TRBD2. V gave up 2 bases and J gave up 6 bases; unmatched junction bases: 13. Germline lookup yields CDR1 DFQATT and CDR2 SNEGSKA (reference sequence). The CDR3 covers 17 residues. The CDR3 protein is CSARNIPGTSNSGELFF. CDR3 in DNA: TGCAGTGCTAGAAATATTCCCGGGACTAGCAACTCCGGGGAGCTGTTTTTT.

In this sample, this clonotype turned up many times. The chain is built from TRBV12-3 or TRBV12-4 and TRBJ1-1, with TRBD1 matching 9 bases. After removal of 7 bases from V and 6 bases from J, the junction contained 9 bases not matched to a gene. The CDR3 covers 14 residues. CDR3 sequence reads: CASTPQGAFAEAFF. DNA for the CDR3: TGTGCCAGCACCCCACAGGGGGCGTTCGCTGAAGCTTTCTTT.

In this sample, this clonotype turned up many times. This chain joins TRBV5-6 and TRBJ1-6; D not resolved. This CDR3 is built from 15 residues. The V gene lost 0 bases and the J gene lost 7 bases, with 11 bases spanning the gap. Germline-derived CDR1 and CDR2 are SGHDT and YYEEEE. The CDR3 DNA sequence: TGTGCCAGCAGCTTGGCGTTCGGTAAAAATTCACCCCTCCACTTT. Translating gives CASSLAFGKNSPLHF.

This clonotype has ten or more counts. The chain is built from TRBV11-2 and TRBJ2-1; D gene unclear. V gave up 1 base and J gave up 2 bases, with 6 bases separating them. This CDR3 region has 14 residues. CDR1 SGHAT and CDR2 FQNNGV come from the germline V gene. CDR3 DNA: TGTGCCAGCAGCTTAGGGGCCCCCTACAATGAGCAGTTCTTC. Residues: CASSLGAPYNEQFF. Full variable domain (rest looked up from reference TRBV11-2 and TRBJ2-1): EAGVAQSPRYKIIEKRQSVAFWCNPISGHATLYWYQQILGQGPKLLIQFQNNGVVDDSQLPKDRFSAERLKGVDSTLKIQPAKLEDSAVYLCASSLGAPYNEQFFGPGTRLTVL.

This clonotype was observed a single time. V is TRBV20-1 and J is TRBJ1-4, with TRBD1 identical over 10 bases. This CDR3 has 13 amino acids. The V segment lost 5 bases and the J segment 7 bases; nucleotides outside the gene matches: 4. Looked up from germline, CDR1 is DFQATT and CDR2 is SNEGSKA (reference sequence). In nucleotides, the CDR3 is TGCAGTGCTCAGACAGGGGGCGTTGAAAAACTGTTTTTT. Its protein is CSAQTGGVEKLFF.

There are many counts of this clonotype. The CDR3 sequence: CASSSLGAGNTDTQYF. The CDR3 DNA reads TGTGCCAGCAGCTCCCTGGGAGCGGGGAACACAGATACGCAGTATTTT. The chain joins TRBV7-2 to TRBJ2-3; 7 nucleotides match TRBD2. The germline CDR1 and CDR2 sequences are SGHTA and FQGNSA. The CDR3 extends over 16 amino acids. J was trimmed by 2 bases and V by 4 bases; bases with no gene match: 9.

This clonotype has just a few counts. The rearrangement joins TRBV20-1 to TRBJ1-6; D call uncertain. Germline CDR1 DFQATT, CDR2 SNEGSKA (reference sequence). The V and J ends lost 1 base and 7 bases respectively, with 11 bases between them. The CDR3 spans 14 residues. CDR3 region: CSARAWAENSPLHF. For the CDR3, the DNA is TGCAGTGCTAGAGCCTGGGCTGAGAATTCACCCCTCCACTTT.

In its sample, this clonotype was seen many times. This sequence joins TRBV5-1 and TRBJ2-1; TRBD1 agrees at 10 bases. The CDR3 is made up of 14 amino acids. With V trimmed by 4 bases and J by 5 bases, 3 bases remained unmatched. CDR1 is SGHRS and CDR2 is YFSETQ in the germline V gene. In DNA, the CDR3 is TGCGCCAGCAGCAAAGGGACAGGGGACAATGAGCAGTTCTTC. It yields the protein CASSKGTGDNEQFF.

This clonotype came up many times. V usage is TRBV14 and J usage is TRBJ1-1; no firm D call. V was cut by 4 bases and J by 6 bases, with 12 bases left in between. The CDR3 is 13 amino acids. Germline loops: CDR1 SGHDN, CDR2 FVKESK. CDR3 DNA: TGTGCCAGCAGCCCGACAAGAATCGCTGAAGCTTTCTTT. Its protein product is CASSPTRIAEAFF.

In this sample, this clonotype turned up many times. The chain joins TRBV3-1 to TRBJ1-4; D remains unclear. The CDR3 sequence is 15 residues long. The germline gives CDR1 LGHDT, CDR2 YNNKEL (reference sequence). Trimming took 0 bases from V and 5 from J, leaving 10 bases between them. In DNA form, the CDR3 reads TGTGCCAGCAGCCAAGATCTAAGGTCGAATGAAAAACTGTTTTTT. Its translation: CASSQDLRSNEKLFF.